Listed below are T cell receptor beta chains from one sample, sequenced in a study of a mutant IDH1 vaccine in newly diagnosed glioma. The protocol was immunoSEQ multiplex PCR, while the TCRdb copy is restricted to in-frame clones and leaves out a portion. There are roughly 86,000 clones in the sample; 85% to 90% occur only once, and 0.6% to 0.95% lies in the top ten. Antigens of these TCRs are unknown. The sample was PBMCs, taken from a glioma patient whose treatment included an IDH1 peptide vaccine. These receptors came from a woman between 50 and 59 years old with glioma. CDR3s include the opening cysteine and the closing phenylalanine or tryptophan. A D gene is named only where the DNA matches it firmly. Clone size is given for some rows only: seen once, a few or many times, or a class if the clone is expanded.

>TRBJ1-3|TRBV2|few|.
CASSEQGNTIYF
TGTGCCAGCAGTGAACAAGGAAACACCATATATTTT
>TRBJ1-2|TRBV28|.|TRBD1
CASSPRQGYYYGYTF
TGTGCCAGCAGTCCTCGACAGGGGTACTACTATGGCTACACCTTC
>TRBJ2-3|TRBV27|.|TRBD2
CASSFVTGGPFRDTQYF
TGTGCCAGCAGTTTTGTAACGGGAGGGCCGTTTAGAGATACGCAGTATTTT
>TRBJ2-7|TRBV10-3|once|TRBD2
CATLEGSGRAGYEQYF
TGTGCCACCCTCGAGGGTAGCGGGAGGGCGGGGTACGAGCAGTACTTC
>TRBJ2-1|TRBV7-3|.|TRBD2
CASSFSTSVNEQFF
TGTGCCAGCAGCTTTTCGACTAGCGTCAATGAGCAGTTCTTC
>TRBJ1-2|TRBV6-5|.|TRBD1
CASSRGQGAYGYTF
TGTGCCAGCAGTCGCGGACAGGGGGCATATGGCTACACCTTC
>TRBJ2-1|TRBV5-1|once|TRBD2
CASSLDPLAGGQGNEQFF
TGCGCCAGCAGCTTGGATCCACTAGCGGGTGGTCAGGGCAATGAGCAGTTCTTC
>TRBJ2-1|TRBV13|few|.
CASSSGVLDEQFF
TGTGCCAGCAGCTCGGGAGTCCTGGATGAGCAGTTCTTC
>TRBJ2-3|TRBV9|.|.
CASSPFGEADTQYF
TGTGCCAGCAGCCCCTTTGGGGAGGCAGATACGCAGTATTTT
>TRBJ1-1|TRBV7-3|.|.
CASSRQEGTEAFF
TGTGCCAGCAGCCGTCAGGAAGGAACTGAAGCTTTCTTT
>TRBJ2-7|TRBV2|.|TRBD1
CASSAGTGVYEQYF
TGTGCCAGCAGTGCCGGGACAGGGGTCTACGAGCAGTACTTC
>TRBJ1-1|TRBV18|.|.
CASSPSENTEAFF
TGTGCCAGCTCACCCTCAGAGAACACTGAAGCTTTCTTT
>TRBJ1-1|TRBV29-1|.|.
CSTVRGLNTEAFF
TGCAGCACCGTCAGGGGCCTGAACACTGAAGCTTTCTTT
>TRBJ2-3|TRBV5-6|.|TRBD2
CASRSLAGGSDTQYF
TGTGCCAGCAGGTCACTAGCGGGAGGGTCAGATACGCAGTATTTT
>TRBJ2-3|TRBV29-1|once|.
CSVVVAPSTDTQYF
TGCAGCGTTGTAGTGGCGCCAAGCACAGATACGCAGTATTTT
>TRBJ2-7|TRBV28|.|TRBD2
CASSSGGGRSYEQYF
TGTGCCAGCAGCTCCGGGGGGGGCCGCTCCTACGAGCAGTACTTC
>TRBJ2-1|TRBV11-1|.|.
CASSLELTSSYNEQFF
TGTGCCAGCAGCTTAGAGCTGACTAGCTCCTACAATGAGCAGTTCTTC
>TRBJ1-4|TRBV7-8|.|.
CASRADRTRLGKLFF
TGTGCCAGCAGGGCTGATCGGACCCGACTCGGAAAACTGTTTTTT
>TRBJ2-7|TRBV4-2|few|.
CASSQAAGQGSYEQYF
TGTGCCAGCAGCCAAGCGGCTGGCCAAGGGAGTTACGAGCAGTACTTC
>TRBJ2-5|TRBV2|.|TRBD2
CASSGTSGTQETQYF
TGTGCCAGCTCCGGGACTAGCGGAACCCAAGAGACCCAGTACTTC
>TRBJ2-7|TRBV7-9|once|TRBD1
CASSLAQGGVYEQYF
TGTGCCAGCAGCTTAGCACAGGGGGGAGTCTACGAGCAGTACTTC
>TRBJ2-7|TRBV13|.|.
CASSLGGAIASEQYF
TGTGCCAGCAGCTTAGGTGGGGCTATAGCTAGCGAGCAGTACTTC
>TRBJ2-5|TRBV4-1|.|.
CASSPWPTGARGQETQYF
TGCGCCAGCAGCCCCTGGCCCACCGGAGCTAGAGGGCAAGAGACCCAGTACTTC
>TRBJ2-1|TRBV11-3|.|TRBD2
CASSLGLAGYNEQFF
TGTGCCAGCAGCTTAGGGCTAGCGGGCTACAATGAGCAGTTCTTC
>TRBJ1-1|TRBV4-2|.|.
CASSRQDTEAFF
TGTGCCAGCAGCCGCCAGGACACTGAAGCTTTCTTT
>TRBJ1-3|TRBV14|.|TRBD1
CASSQDRTGGRGNTIYF
TGTGCCAGCAGCCAAGATCGCACAGGGGGAAGAGGAAACACCATATATTTT
>TRBJ2-7|TRBV11-3|once|TRBD1
CASSFGQGFSYEQYF
TGTGCCAGCAGCTTTGGACAGGGATTCTCCTACGAGCAGTACTTC
>TRBJ1-6|TRBV7-9|.|.
CASSVWEPYNSPLHF
TGTGCCAGCAGTGTTTGGGAGCCCTATAATTCACCCCTCCACTTT
>TRBJ2-1|TRBV5-1|.|.
CASSPFSRGSYNEQFF
TGCGCCAGCAGCCCTTTCTCGAGGGGTTCCTACAATGAGCAGTTCTTC
>TRBJ1-3|TRBV6-1|.|.
CASSEGVGTGNTIYF
TGTGCCAGCAGTGAAGGCGTGGGGACTGGAAACACCATATATTTT
>TRBJ2-3|TRBV6-5|.|TRBD1
CATWDRLSTDTQYF
TGTGCCACCTGGGACAGACTAAGCACAGATACGCAGTATTTT
>TRBJ2-7|TRBV19|.|.
CASSIGQGVFEQYF
TGTGCCAGTAGTATCGGCCAGGGTGTCTTCGAGCAGTACTTC
>TRBJ1-1|TRBV10-3|.|.
CAISQTGSPEAFF
TGTGCCATCAGTCAGACGGGCTCCCCTGAAGCTTTCTTT
>TRBJ2-1|TRBV15|.|.
CATSRDPGRNEQFF
TGTGCCACCAGCAGAGATCCGGGCAGGAATGAGCAGTTCTTC
>TRBJ1-1|TRBV5-1|.|TRBD1
CASSPTRWIDRAIGSTEAFF
TGCGCCAGCAGCCCGACGAGATGGATTGACAGGGCCATTGGATCCACTGAAGCTTTCTTT
>TRBJ1-1|TRBV5-1|.|.
CASSLVGYTEAFF
TGTGCCAGCAGCTTGGTTGGTTACACTGAAGCTTTCTTT
>TRBJ1-5|TRBV6-1|.|TRBD1
CASSTTGSSNQPQHF
TGTGCCAGCAGTACGACAGGGAGTAGCAATCAGCCCCAGCATTTT
>TRBJ2-1|TRBV11-2|.|TRBD2
CASSLGLAQPPYNEQFF
TGTGCCAGCAGCTTGGGACTAGCTCAGCCCCCCTACAATGAGCAGTTCTTC
>TRBJ1-6|TRBV5-1|.|.
CASSQDSNSPLHF
TGCGCCAGCAGCCAGGACAGTAATTCACCCCTCCACTTT
>TRBJ2-3|TRBV2|.|TRBD1
CASRRRTGSYSTDTQYF
TGTGCCAGCAGACGCAGGACAGGCTCCTATAGCACAGATACGCAGTATTTT
>TRBJ2-7|TRBV5-5|.|TRBD2
CASSLISQFGLAGAYEQYF
TGTGCCAGCAGCTTGATAAGTCAGTTTGGACTAGCGGGCGCCTACGAGCAGTACTTC